The 32 T cell receptor beta chains given below trace back to one sample, sequenced in a study of blood T cell repertoires in COVID-19. Repertoires were generated with immunoSEQ multiplex PCR, while TCRdb's copy carries only in-frame clones and drops some. The sample has about 250,000 clones, less than 85% seen once. Sequencing was carried out using peripheral blood. The receptors were sampled from a woman aged 80 or older with active or convalescent COVID-19.

The genes are TRBV29-1 and TRBJ1-1, with D possibly being TRBD1 (5 bases). Between the trimmed V and J ends, which lost 6 bases and 4 bases, there was a span of 9 bases. Germline loops: CDR1 SQVTM, CDR2 ANQGSEA. There are 11 residues in the CDR3. The chain's CDR3 is CSVVGGTEAFF. CDR3 coding DNA: TGCAGCGTGGTGGGGGGCACTGAAGCTTTCTTT.

The chain recombines TRBV2 with TRBJ2-2, with 8 bases aligning to TRBD1. Trimming at V came to 6 bases and at J to 8 bases, leaving 2 bases not matched to a gene. The CDR3 totals 12 residues. Looked up from germline, CDR1 is SNHLY and CDR2 is FYNNEI. CDR3 nucleotides: TGTGCCAGCAGGGGACAGGCAGGGGAGCTGTTTTTT. Translated: CASRGQAGELFF.

This chain joins TRBV29-1 and TRBJ2-7, with no clear D. Germline-derived CDR1 and CDR2 are SQVTM and ANQGSEA. V was cut by 0 bases and J by 2 bases, with 11 bases left in between. CDR3 size: 14 residues. CDR3 sequence (DNA): TGCAGCGTTGAAGATCTCGGAGAAACCTACGAGCAGTACTTC. It is translated as CSVEDLGETYEQYF.

The chain links TRBV18 to TRBJ1-2, with D unresolved. This CDR3 comprises 14 residues. In germline, CDR1 is KGHSH, CDR2 LQKENI. V lost 5 bases, J lost 4 bases, and 14 bases lay in between. As DNA, the CDR3 is TGTGCCAGCTCAAATACCGGGGAGCCCTATGGCTACACCTTC. Protein product: CASSNTGEPYGYTF. Complete variable domain (other parts from reference TRBV18 and TRBJ1-2): NAGVMQNPRHLVRRRGQEARLRCSPMKGHSHVYWYRQLPEEGLKFMVYLQKENIIDESGMPKERFSAEFPKEGPSILRIQQVVRGDSAAYFCASSNTGEPYGYTFGSGTRLTVV.

This clone has only a few counts. The genes are TRBV5-6 and TRBJ1-2; perhaps TRBD1 as D (6 bases). Germline V gene lookup returns CDR1 SGHDT and CDR2 YYEEEE. V was cut by 3 bases and J by 4 bases, with 19 bases left in between. The length of the CDR3 is 16 residues. The CDR3 nucleotides read TGTGCCAGCAGCTACTCGGACAGTTTTGAATTCTATGGCTACACCTTC. Its translation: CASSYSDSFEFYGYTF.

J is TRBJ2-3 and V is TRBV9; D is possibly TRBD1 (6 bases). V was pared by 4 bases and J by 6 bases, with 18 bases between. CDR1 is SGDLS, CDR2 YYNGEE, per germline. The CDR3 is 15 amino acids. The CDR3 bases are TGTGCCAGCAGCCCCCGGATAGGGGGTGATGATACGCAGTATTTT. This sequence encodes CASSPRIGGDDTQYF. Filled out from reference TRBV9 and TRBJ2-3, the complete variable domain reads DSGVTQTPKHLITATGQRVTLRCSPRSGDLSVYWYQQSLDQGLQFLIQYYNGEERAKGNILERFSAQQFPDLHSELNLSSLELGDSALYFCASSPRIGGDDTQYFGPGTRLTVL.

The CDR3 DNA reads as TGTGCCAGAAGCTTGTTAGACAGGGTGAGTGGTCTCTTCACCGGGGAGCTGTTTTTT. It specifies CARSLLDRVSGLFTGELFF. V usage is TRBV5-3 and J usage is TRBJ2-2, with 7 bases identical to TRBD1. TRBV5-3 belongs to the ORF category, with a function that is uncertain. The ends lost 1 base at V and 4 bases at J; junction bases unmatched: 16. This CDR3 contains 19 residues.

The chain uses TRBV28 and TRBJ1-1, with D possibly TRBD1 on 5 matching bases. Germline assignment: CDR1 MDHEN and CDR2 SYDVKM. The CDR3 runs 15 residues. Trimming shortened V by 6 bases and J by 2 bases, and 16 bases separated the two germline ends. Here the CDR3 reads CASRLLRTPNTEAFF. CDR3 nucleotides: TGTGCCAGCAGGCTACTGAGGACACCAAACACTGAAGCTTTCTTT.

The V and J genes are TRBV12-2 and TRBJ1-6; the table gives TRBD1 as D, unverified against the DNA. TRBV12-2 is marked as a pseudogene. The CDR3 is 18 amino acids. The CDR3, as DNA: TGTGCAAGTCGCCCGTCCCGGGACAGGGGGCCATGGGGTTCACCCCTCCACTTT. This gives the protein CASRPSRDRGPWGSPLHF.

The V and J genes are TRBV19 and TRBJ1-1; tentative D call: TRBD1 (5 bases). The CDR3 length is 14 residues. V was cut by 10 bases and J by 5 bases, with 20 bases left in between. CDR1 and CDR2 (germline): LNHDA, SQIVND (reference sequence). Here the CDR3 DNA reads TGTGCCACAATACCTTGGGGGGGGACTACTGAAGCTTTCTTT. Amino acids: CATIPWGGTTEAFF. The full variable domain, in which reference TRBV19 and TRBJ1-1 provide the parts outside the CDR3, is DGGITQSPKYLFRKEGQNVTLSCEQNLNHDAMYWYRQDPGQGLRLIYYSQIVNDFQKGDIAEGYSVSREKKESFPLTVTSAQKNPTAFYLCATIPWGGTTEAFFGQGTRLTVV.

This chain links TRBV6-6 with TRBJ2-2; TRBD1 might be the D (5 bases). Germline CDR1 and CDR2: MNHNY and SVGAGI (reference sequence). V lost 5 bases and J lost 0, with 10 bases in between. The CDR3 loop spans 15 amino acids. The DNA of the CDR3 is TGTGCCAGCAGTAGAGCGACAGCGAACACCGGGGAGCTGTTTTTT. Amino acids: CASSRATANTGELFF.

This chain uses TRBV19 with TRBJ2-1; 14 nucleotides agree with TRBD2. Germline V lookup: CDR1 LNHDA, CDR2 SQIVND (reference sequence). V dropped 5 bases and J dropped 1; count of bases not matched to a gene: 7. The CDR3 extends over 18 amino acids. CDR3: CASSVTSGGAYSYNEQFF. CDR3 nucleotide sequence: TGTGCCAGTAGTGTGACTAGCGGGGGGGCCTATTCCTACAATGAGCAGTTCTTC.

The V and J genes are TRBV30 and TRBJ1-3, with no clear D. Germline V lookup: CDR1 GTSNPN, CDR2 SVGIG (reference sequence). The CDR3 spans 12 residues. Trimming took 0 bases from V and 2 from J, leaving 2 bases between them. CDR3: CAWSVTGNTIYF. The CDR3 DNA follows: TGTGCCTGGAGTGTCACTGGAAACACCATATATTTT.

The CDR3 here is CASSEGAGTGIGYTF. The CDR3 DNA reads TGTGCCAGCAGTGAAGGTGCCGGGACAGGGATCGGCTACACCTTC. V is TRBV28 and J is TRBJ1-2; the match to TRBD1 covers 9 bases. CDR1 is MDHEN, CDR2 SYDVKM, per germline. The CDR3 runs 15 residues. The J segment lost 8 bases and the V segment lost 5 bases, leaving 12 bases of the junction unmatched.

The rearrangement uses TRBV12-3 or TRBV12-4 and TRBJ2-7, with D possibly being TRBD1 (6 bases). V lost 5 bases to trimming and J lost 2 bases, with 10 bases between them. The CDR3 length is 13 residues. The CDR3: CASSLDRPYEQYF. CDR3 bases: TGTGCCAGCAGTCTGGACAGACCCTACGAGCAGTACTTC.

This chain links TRBV11-2 with TRBJ1-1; D not certain. Trimming took 3 bases from V and 2 from J, leaving 10 bases between them. The CDR3 loop spans 14 amino acids. Germline CDR1 SGHAT, CDR2 FQNNGV. The CDR3 DNA reads TGTGCCAGCAGCTTGGCTCCGATTAACACTGAAGCTTTCTTT. Its translation is CASSLAPINTEAFF.

The CDR3 nucleotides are TGCACCAGCAGCCAAGTCCCAGGGATAAGCTCCTACGAGCAGTACTTC. Its protein is CTSSQVPGISSYEQYF. V usage is TRBV1 and J usage is TRBJ2-7; TRBD1, as called in the table, went unchecked against the DNA. TRBV1 is a recognized pseudogene. The CDR3 spans 16 residues.

V is TRBV3-1 (or the pseudogene TRBV3-2) and J is TRBJ1-2; D ambiguous. Trimming removed 3 bases from V and 8 bases from J, with 10 bases in between. Germline values: CDR1 LGHDT, CDR2 YNNKEL (reference sequence). CDR3 size: 12 residues. CDR3 DNA: TGTGCCAGCAGCCACGGGGTTGGCGGCTACACCTTC. Its translation is CASSHGVGGYTF.

The genes are TRBV7-7 and TRBJ2-7; perhaps TRBD1 as D (6 bases). V was cut by 4 bases and J by 6 bases, with 13 bases left in between. The germline V gene has CDR1 SSHAT and CDR2 FNYEAQ (reference sequence). CDR3 length: 13 amino acids. The CDR3 nucleotides are TGTGCCAGCAGCTCCCACAGGGCGGGCGAGCAGTACTTC. It encodes CASSSHRAGEQYF.

The chain employs TRBV28 and TRBJ1-4, with TRBD1 as a possible D gene (6 bases). This CDR3 spans 16 amino acids. Per germline, CDR1 MDHEN and CDR2 SYDVKM. V was cut by 2 bases and J by 5 bases, with 15 bases left in between. CDR3 DNA sequence: TGTGCCAGCAGTTTAGGTTACGAAAGGGGGAATGAAAAACTGTTTTTT. Its translation: CASSLGYERGNEKLFF.

The rearrangement links TRBV7-9 to TRBJ1-2; D remains unclear. CDR3 length equals 14 residues. Deletions cut 0 bases from V and 0 bases from J, with 5 bases between. Per the germline V gene, CDR1 is SEHNR and CDR2 is FQNEAQ (reference sequence). CDR3 nucleotides: TGTGCCAGCAGCTTAGCGCGAGCTAACTATGGCTACACCTTC. Translating gives CASSLARANYGYTF.

This chain links TRBV30 with TRBJ1-5; no reliable D call. The CDR3 is 15 amino acids. The V end lost 3 bases, the J end lost 2 bases, and 14 bases lay between the germline ends. CDR1 is GTSNPN, CDR2 SVGIG, per germline (reference sequence). CDR3 protein: CAWRPRGGGNQPQHF. In nucleotides, the CDR3 is TGTGCCTGGAGGCCCCGCGGCGGGGGCAATCAGCCCCAGCATTTT.

The chain recombines TRBV28 with TRBJ2-7; 8 nucleotides agree with TRBD2. This CDR3 is 17 amino acids long. Per germline, CDR1 MDHEN and CDR2 SYDVKM. Trimming removed 5 bases from V and 5 bases from J; junction bases left unmatched: 17. The CDR3 DNA reads TGTGCCAGCAGTCGTCTAGCGGGCCCCGTAATGTACCACGAGCAGTACTTC. It yields the protein CASSRLAGPVMYHEQYF.

In this sample, this clone turned up once. This sequence joins TRBV11-2 and TRBJ1-1, with a possible D match to TRBD1 (5 bases). Germline lookup yields CDR1 SGHAT and CDR2 FQNNGV. Trimming cost V 1 base and J 11 bases, with 14 bases left between them. CDR3 length equals 13 residues. Here the CDR3 reads CASSLALTDKAFF. In DNA form, the CDR3 reads TGTGCCAGCAGCTTAGCCCTGACAGATAAGGCTTTCTTT.

The rearrangement links TRBV5-5 to TRBJ1-2; 8 nucleotides align to TRBD1. V gave up 5 bases and J gave up 3 bases; unmatched junction bases: 3. Germline V gene data show CDR1 as SGHKS and CDR2 as YYEKEE (reference sequence). The CDR3 length is 13 residues. The CDR3 loop is CASSTQGDYGYTF. The CDR3 nucleotides read TGTGCCAGCAGTACACAGGGGGACTATGGCTACACCTTC.

This chain joins TRBV5-1 and TRBJ2-1; 7 positions agree with TRBD1. This CDR3 spans 15 amino acids. V dropped 2 bases and J dropped 1; count of bases not matched to a gene: 3. The germline gives CDR1 SGHRS, CDR2 YFSETQ. CDR3 sequence reads: CASSFDRVSYNEQFF. The CDR3 DNA sequence: TGCGCCAGCAGCTTTGACAGGGTGTCCTACAATGAGCAGTTCTTC.

This clone was seen a handful of times. The V gene is TRBV12-3 or TRBV12-4, the J gene TRBJ1-2, with D tentatively TRBD1 (5 bases). The CDR3 covers 13 residues. Trimming took 3 bases from V and 3 from J, leaving 8 bases between them. The CDR3 region has the DNA TGTGCCAGCAGTTTCCAGGGCCACTATGGCTACACCTTC. As protein: CASSFQGHYGYTF.

V is TRBV5-1 and J is TRBJ2-7, with 9 bases aligning to TRBD2. Unmatched junction bases numbered 4, after V lost 0 bases and J lost 0 bases. This CDR3 is built from 16 residues. Germline V CDR1 and CDR2: SGHRS, YFSETQ. In DNA, the CDR3 is TGCGCCAGCAGCTTGGCCCCTAGCGGGGCCTCCTACGAGCAGTACTTC. Encoded protein: CASSLAPSGASYEQYF.

Remarks on this clone: The same CDR3 is also encoded by other DNA sequences in this sample. The chain recombines TRBV5-1 with TRBJ2-7; 13 bases align to TRBD2. J lost 4 bases, V lost 3 bases, and 4 bases had no gene match. The CDR3 has 15 amino acids. Germline V gene data show CDR1 as SGHRS and CDR2 as YFSETQ. Here the CDR3 reads CASSWGTSGIYEQYF. The CDR3 nucleotides read TGCGCCAGCAGCTGGGGGACTAGCGGGATTTACGAGCAGTACTTC.

V gene TRBV7-9 combines with J gene TRBJ2-7; the match to TRBD2 covers 12 bases. The CDR3 runs 15 residues. With V trimmed by 4 bases and J by 2 bases, 3 bases remained unmatched. The V gene's germline CDR1 is SEHNR and CDR2 FQNEAQ (reference sequence). CDR3 region: CASSSGLAGTYEQYF. The CDR3 coding sequence is TGTGCCAGCAGCTCCGGACTAGCGGGGACCTACGAGCAGTACTTC.

The chain couples TRBV18 to TRBJ2-1; TRBD2 matches at 9 bases. With 1 base clipped from V and 0 bases from J, the junction kept 7 bases outside the gene matches. The CDR3 is 18 residues long. Germline CDR1 reads KGHSH; CDR2 reads LQKENI. CDR3: CASSPRQREALSYNEQFF. As DNA, the CDR3 is TGTGCCAGCTCACCACGTCAGCGGGAGGCCCTCTCCTACAATGAGCAGTTCTTC. Full variable domain (rest looked up from reference TRBV18 and TRBJ2-1): NAGVMQNPRHLVRRRGQEARLRCSPMKGHSHVYWYRQLPEEGLKFMVYLQKENIIDESGMPKERFSAEFPKEGPSILRIQQVVRGDSAAYFCASSPRQREALSYNEQFFGPGTRLTVL.

The chain has TRBV28 and TRBJ2-1; TRBD2 is a possible D gene (6 bases). Germline lookup yields CDR1 MDHEN and CDR2 SYDVKM. This CDR3 spans 14 amino acids. V gave up 8 bases and J gave up 8 bases, with 19 bases separating them. The CDR3 spells CASPIAAHAHEQFF. CDR3 nucleotides: TGTGCCAGCCCAATAGCGGCCCACGCACATGAGCAGTTCTTC.